The 30 T cell receptor beta chains below were found in one sample sequenced in a study of OX40 agonist ivuxolimab in advanced cancers. Produced via immunoSEQ multiplex PCR; TCRdb's table is partial and in-frame only. Of 27,000 or so clones listed, roughly 80% were seen once; the top ten hold more than 10%. The sequencing used CD4+ or CD8+ T cells sorted from blood, collected in a trial of the OX40 agonist ivuxolimab. The receptors come from an adult with an advanced solid tumor such as melanoma, head and neck, liver or kidney cancer.

This chain joins TRBV7-9 and TRBJ2-1; 10 positions agree with TRBD1. Trimming took 4 bases from V and 7 from J; bases not matched to a gene: 7. Germline V gene lookup returns CDR1 SEHNR and CDR2 FQNEAQ (reference sequence). The CDR3 is 15 residues long. CDR3 nucleotides: TGTGCCAGCAGCTCACCCGGGACAGGGGTGAATGAGCAGTTCTTC. Residues: CASSSPGTGVNEQFF.

The rearrangement joins TRBV27 to TRBJ2-1, with 10 bases fitting TRBD2. CDR3 length equals 15 residues. J was trimmed by 3 bases and V by 3 bases; bases with no gene match: 2. CDR1 and CDR2 (germline): MNHEY, SMNVEV (reference sequence). This chain's CDR3 is CASSLPSGGYNEQFF. The CDR3, as DNA: TGTGCCAGCAGTTTGCCTAGCGGGGGCTACAATGAGCAGTTCTTC.

V is TRBV5-1 and J is TRBJ1-1; maybe TRBD1 (6 bases). The germline CDR1 and CDR2 sequences are SGHRS and YFSETQ. Trimming took off 0 bases at V and 5 bases at J, with 17 bases between the two ends. This CDR3 region has 16 residues. The CDR3 is CASSLAGGEVGTEAFF. CDR3 sequence (DNA): TGCGCCAGCAGCTTGGCCGGGGGCGAAGTTGGAACTGAAGCTTTCTTT.

The V and J genes are TRBV6-1 and TRBJ1-5, with 10 positions matching TRBD1. CDR3 length equals 16 residues. V lost 2 bases, J lost 1 base, and 2 bases stayed unmatched. Germline V gene lookup returns CDR1 MNHNS and CDR2 SASEGT. The CDR3 nucleotides read TGTGCCAGCAGTGAATGGGACAGGGGCAGCAATCAGCCCCAGCATTTT. This translates into CASSEWDRGSNQPQHF.

This clone has just one count. The chain uses TRBV29-1 and TRBJ2-7; D is perhaps TRBD1 (5 bases). V lost 3 bases to trimming and J lost 1 base, with 7 bases between them. The CDR3 is 12 amino acids. Germline V gives CDR1 SQVTM, CDR2 ANQGSEA. The DNA of the CDR3 is TGCAGCGTTGAGGGGCAGTCCTACGAGCAGTACTTC. This encodes CSVEGQSYEQYF.

The chain recombines TRBV29-1 with TRBJ2-7; 7 bases fit TRBD1. CDR3 size: 12 residues. The V segment lost 5 bases and the J segment 2 bases; nucleotides outside the gene matches: 3. CDR1 is SQVTM, CDR2 ANQGSEA, per germline. As DNA, the CDR3 is TGCAGCGTTAACGACAGGGCCTACGAGCAGTACTTC. Its translation is CSVNDRAYEQYF.

The V call is TRBV19, the J call TRBJ2-1, with D possibly TRBD1 on 5 matching bases. The V gene lost 5 bases and the J gene lost 8 bases, with 16 bases spanning the gap. This CDR3 comprises 14 residues. Per germline, CDR1 LNHDA and CDR2 SQIVND (reference sequence). The CDR3 nucleotides are TGTGCCAGTAGTTGGGGCAACTCAAGGGATGAGCAGTTCTTC. This gives the protein CASSWGNSRDEQFF. Full variable domain (missing parts from reference TRBV19 and TRBJ2-1): DGGITQSPKYLFRKEGQNVTLSCEQNLNHDAMYWYRQDPGQGLRLIYYSQIVNDFQKGDIAEGYSVSREKKESFPLTVTSAQKNPTAFYLCASSWGNSRDEQFFGPGTRLTVL.

This rearrangement joins TRBV5-1 to TRBJ2-7, with TRBD1 matching 8 bases. J lost 6 bases, V lost 2 bases, and 7 bases had no gene match. The CDR3 consists of 14 residues. The germline CDR1 and CDR2 sequences are SGHRS and YFSETQ. The CDR3: CASSFRDRTFEQYF. The CDR3 DNA is TGCGCCAGCAGCTTCCGGGACAGGACCTTCGAGCAGTACTTC.

The J gene is TRBJ1-5, the V gene TRBV7-8; unclear D gene. The CDR3 totals 12 residues. The germline V and J ends were trimmed by 3 bases and 2 bases, with 2 bases remaining between them. The germline gives CDR1 SGHVS, CDR2 FQNEAQ. The CDR3 region is CASSLGNQPQHF. CDR3 coding DNA: TGTGCCAGCAGCTTGGGCAATCAGCCCCAGCATTTT.

This clone turned up a few times. The rearrangement joins TRBV27 to TRBJ2-2; TRBD2 matches 7 bases. Germline V lookup: CDR1 MNHEY, CDR2 SMNVEV (reference sequence). The CDR3 length is 13 residues. V lost 7 bases, J lost 6 bases, and 5 bases stayed unmatched. The CDR3 bases are TGTGCCAGCAACTCACGGGGGGCCGGGGAGCTGTTTTTT. Encoded protein: CASNSRGAGELFF.

The chain combines TRBV14 with TRBJ1-4; 7 positions match TRBD1. The CDR3 contains 15 residues. Germline V gene sequence: CDR1 SGHDN, CDR2 FVKESK. The V segment lost 4 bases and the J segment 6 bases; nucleotides outside the gene matches: 8. The CDR3 loop is CASSPWTGGDEKLFF. The CDR3 DNA reads as TGTGCCAGCAGCCCTTGGACAGGAGGGGATGAAAAACTGTTTTTT.

J is TRBJ1-1 and V is TRBV19; D might be TRBD1 (5 bases). Germline CDR1 and CDR2: LNHDA and SQIVND (reference sequence). The CDR3 runs to 13 residues. V gave up 4 bases and J gave up 8 bases, with 14 bases separating them. Here the CDR3 reads CASSTQGPVEAFF. The CDR3 nucleotides are TGTGCCAGTAGTACTCAGGGCCCCGTCGAAGCTTTCTTT.

The chain is built from TRBV13 and TRBJ2-3, with 11 bases matching TRBD2. The germline gives CDR1 PRHDT, CDR2 FYEKMQ (reference sequence). Unmatched junction bases numbered 12, after V lost 4 bases and J lost 6 bases. CDR3 length: 17 residues. DNA for the CDR3: TGTGCCAGCAGCTCAGGAAAGACTAGCGGGGCTTTCGATACGCAGTATTTT. Translation: CASSSGKTSGAFDTQYF.

The chain joins TRBV6-1 to TRBJ2-3; D might be TRBD2 (5 bases). Trimming left V 3 bases short and J 2 bases short, with 9 bases between. The CDR3 sequence is 14 residues long. The V gene's germline CDR1 is MNHNS and CDR2 SASEGT. The CDR3 loop reads CASSDTGSTDTQYF. In nucleotides, the CDR3 is TGTGCCAGCAGTGACACGGGGTCCACAGATACGCAGTATTTT.

The CDR3 region is CASSVGSTSIGEQYF. The CDR3 nucleotides read TGTGCCAGCAGCGTAGGCTCGACTAGTATCGGCGAGCAGTACTTC. The V call is TRBV9, the J call TRBJ2-7; D may be TRBD2 (6 bases). Germline CDR1 and CDR2: SGDLS and YYNGEE. This CDR3 comprises 15 residues. The V end lost 0 bases, the J end lost 6 bases, and 16 bases lay between the germline ends.

The genes are TRBV6-1 and TRBJ2-2; D is undetermined. Germline CDR1 and CDR2: MNHNS and SASEGT. The CDR3 is 15 residues long. V lost 6 bases and J 5 bases, leaving 16 bases between the germline ends. CDR3 in amino acids: CASSGLEGRTGELFF. The CDR3 nucleotides read TGTGCCAGCAGCGGCCTGGAAGGGCGGACCGGGGAGCTGTTTTTT.

The chain carries TRBV12-5 and TRBJ2-3, with D possibly being TRBD1 (5 bases). Trimming took 8 bases from V and 6 from J, leaving 18 bases between them. The germline V gene encodes CDR1 LGHNT and CDR2 FRNRAP. The CDR3 has 14 residues. The CDR3 DNA follows: TGTGCTAGTCAGTGGTCCCAGGGTGTGGATACGCAGTATTTT. It is translated as CASQWSQGVDTQYF.

The CDR3 is CASSKTGAYEQYF. For the CDR3, the DNA is TGTGCCAGCAGTAAGACAGGGGCGTACGAGCAGTACTTC. The gene calls are TRBV7-6 and TRBJ2-7; 8 nucleotides agree with TRBD1. CDR1 is SGHVS and CDR2 is FNYEAQ in the germline V gene. V trimming: 6 bases; J trimming: 4 bases; junction bases outside the gene matches: 5. The CDR3 runs 13 residues.

The V and J genes are TRBV5-6 and TRBJ1-6; 8 bases align to TRBD1. The CDR3 length is 16 residues. With V trimmed by 2 bases and J by 10 bases, 11 bases remained unmatched. Germline V lookup: CDR1 SGHDT, CDR2 YYEEEE. The CDR3 protein is CASSFWQGARRSPLHF. Written as DNA, the CDR3 is TGTGCCAGCAGCTTTTGGCAGGGGGCTAGAAGGTCACCCCTCCACTTT.

This chain joins TRBV19 and TRBJ1-1; the match to TRBD1 covers 7 bases. CDR1 and CDR2 from the germline V gene are LNHDA and SQIVND (reference sequence). The CDR3 contains 13 residues. V dropped 6 bases and J dropped 2; count of bases not matched to a gene: 3. The CDR3 here is CASSQGGNTEAFF. The CDR3 DNA sequence: TGTGCCAGTAGCCAGGGGGGAAACACTGAAGCTTTCTTT.

The chain has TRBV7-9 and TRBJ1-1; D is unresolved. V was clipped by 6 bases and J by 3 bases, with 8 bases between them. The CDR3 loop spans 12 amino acids. Germline V gene data show CDR1 as SEHNR and CDR2 as FQNEAQ (reference sequence). The CDR3 region is CASSHIHTEAFF. DNA of the CDR3: TGTGCCAGCAGTCACATACACACTGAAGCTTTCTTT.

The rearrangement joins TRBV6-5 to TRBJ1-4; D is undetermined. CDR1 is MNHEY, CDR2 SVGAGI, per germline. The CDR3 covers 13 residues. V shed 2 bases and J shed 6 bases, with 7 bases lying between them. CDR3: CASSYARDEKLFF. CDR3 DNA: TGTGCCAGCAGTTACGCCCGGGATGAAAAACTGTTTTTT.

V is TRBV7-3 and J is TRBJ1-1, with a tentative D call TRBD1 (5 bases). The germline V gene encodes CDR1 SGHTA and CDR2 FQGTGA. This CDR3 is 15 amino acids long. V lost 5 bases, J lost 0 bases, and 13 bases lay in between. Written as DNA, the CDR3 is TGTGCCAGCAGCCCCGCCGGGGGAATGAACACTGAAGCTTTCTTT. Encoded protein: CASSPAGGMNTEAFF.

The J gene is TRBJ2-7, the V gene TRBV5-1, with TRBD2 matching over 7 bases. There are 14 residues in the CDR3. J lost 1 base, V lost 3 bases, and 4 bases had no gene match. Looked up from germline, CDR1 is SGHRS and CDR2 is YFSETQ. CDR3 DNA sequence: TGCGCCAGCAGCTCCGGGACTAATTCCTACGAGCAGTACTTC. Amino acids: CASSSGTNSYEQYF.

The chain couples TRBV6-1 to TRBJ2-7; D assignment may be TRBD1 or TRBD2 (6 bases each). The ends were cut back, 6 bases at V and 0 bases at J, with 12 bases in the middle. The CDR3 contains 14 residues. Per the germline V gene, CDR1 is MNHNS and CDR2 is SASEGT. The CDR3 reads CASRHGGGSYEQYF. Written as DNA, the CDR3 is TGTGCCAGCAGGCACGGAGGGGGCTCCTACGAGCAGTACTTC.

The chain couples TRBV29-1 to TRBJ2-6; D remains ambiguous. From germline, CDR1 is SQVTM and CDR2 ANQGSEA. V was cut by 5 bases and J by 4 bases, with 12 bases left in between. The CDR3 spans 14 residues. In DNA form, the CDR3 reads TGCAGCGTTCCAGACGTCTCCGGGGCCAACGTCCTGACTTTC. Protein product: CSVPDVSGANVLTF.

V and J are TRBV27 and TRBJ2-7; 7 bases are a match to TRBD1. CDR3 length: 16 amino acids. Germline V lookup: CDR1 MNHEY, CDR2 SMNVEV (reference sequence). Trimming removed 7 bases from V and 3 bases from J; junction bases left unmatched: 15. The CDR3 DNA sequence: TGTGCCAGCAATCCTGTAGGGGACAGCCCAGGCTACGAGCAGTACTTC. The encoded protein is CASNPVGDSPGYEQYF.

This chain uses TRBV15 with TRBJ2-3, with D uncertain. The CDR3 is 14 amino acids. Germline assignment: CDR1 LNHNV and CDR2 YYDKDF (reference sequence). V lost 0 bases and J 3 bases, leaving 7 bases between the germline ends. CDR3 loop: CATSRESATDTQYF. CDR3 in DNA: TGTGCCACCAGCAGAGAGAGTGCGACAGATACGCAGTATTTT. The full variable domain, completed using reference TRBV15 and TRBJ2-3, is DAMVIQNPRYQVTQFGKPVTLSCSQTLNHNVMYWYQQKSSQAPKLLFHYYDKDFNNEADTPDNFQSRRPNTSFCFLDIRSPGLGDTAMYLCATSRESATDTQYFGPGTRLTVL.

This sequence joins TRBV27 and TRBJ1-1, with 12 bases matching TRBD1. CDR1 and CDR2 from the germline V gene are MNHEY and SMNVEV (reference sequence). V gave up 5 bases and J gave up 6 bases; unmatched junction bases: 10. CDR3 length equals 16 residues. The DNA of the CDR3 is TGTGCCAGCAGTCCCGGGACAGGGGGCATCTCTCCTGAAGCTTTCTTT. It specifies CASSPGTGGISPEAFF.

The V and J genes are TRBV5-1 and TRBJ1-3; perhaps TRBD1 as D (6 bases). This CDR3 contains 17 residues. Germline V lookup: CDR1 SGHRS, CDR2 YFSETQ. Trimming took 4 bases from V and 0 from J, leaving 17 bases between them. The CDR3 region is CASSQTTGLGSGNTIYF. CDR3 coding DNA: TGCGCCAGCAGCCAAACAACAGGGTTAGGCTCTGGAAACACCATATATTTT.